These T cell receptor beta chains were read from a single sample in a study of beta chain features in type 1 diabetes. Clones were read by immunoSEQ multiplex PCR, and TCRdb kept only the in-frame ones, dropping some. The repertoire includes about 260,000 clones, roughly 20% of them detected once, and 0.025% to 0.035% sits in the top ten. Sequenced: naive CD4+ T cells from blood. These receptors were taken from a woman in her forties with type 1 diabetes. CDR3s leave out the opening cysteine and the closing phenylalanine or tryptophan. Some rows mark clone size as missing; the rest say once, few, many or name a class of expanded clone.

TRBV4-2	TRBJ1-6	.	ASSPPGQPISPLH
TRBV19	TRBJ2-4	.	ASSFGTHRSKNIQY
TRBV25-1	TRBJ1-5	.	ASSASRALGQPQH
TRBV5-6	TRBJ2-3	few	ASSSLTGVGTDTQY
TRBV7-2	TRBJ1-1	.	ASSPSFVAPAF
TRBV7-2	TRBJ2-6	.	ASSFREVGVSGANVLT
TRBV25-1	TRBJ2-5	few	ASSELASGDRQETQY
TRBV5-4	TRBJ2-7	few	ASSLDWGDEQY
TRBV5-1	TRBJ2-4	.	ASSPGTGGAVKNIQY
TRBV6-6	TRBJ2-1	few	ASVQDGLQQF
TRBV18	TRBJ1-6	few	ASSPSEGLGSPLH
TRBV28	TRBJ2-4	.	ASSGDRGNA
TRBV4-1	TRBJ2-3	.	ASSHPDRGDTQY
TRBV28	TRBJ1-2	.	ASSFPRGGYT
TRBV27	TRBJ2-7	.	ASSSGTRRYEQY
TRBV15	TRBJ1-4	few	ATSRAGQGNEKLF
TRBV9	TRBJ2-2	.	ASSMTSGTYTGELF
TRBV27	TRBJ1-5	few	ASSFGGSNQPQH
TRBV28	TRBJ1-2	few	ASSSQGSNYGYT
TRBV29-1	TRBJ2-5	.	SVEGQEMGEQY
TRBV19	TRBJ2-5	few	ASSIHGQGTGETQY
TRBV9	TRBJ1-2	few	ASSVDWNYGYT
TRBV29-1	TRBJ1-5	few	SVGTGHNQPQH
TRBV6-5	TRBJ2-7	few	ASSYSRGGTYEQY